This is a list of T cell receptor beta chains from one sample in a study of blood T cell repertoires in COVID-19. TCRdb keeps only in-frame clones here, not all; method: immunoSEQ multiplex PCR. The top ten clones hold about 5% of a sample with about 320,000 clones, over 80% of them seen once. Sequencing used PBMCs or T cells enriched from blood (not recorded which). These receptors were obtained from a man aged 25-45 years who had recovered from COVID-19. Each CDR3 is given with its conserved first and last residue. Each record gives: J gene, V gene, D gene, clone size, CDR3 protein, CDR3 DNA. D genes are given only for firm matches. The size of a clone is reported for some rows only, either as once, few or many, or as a class for expanded clones.

>TRBJ2-7|TRBV2|TRBD2|-
CASRVAGTYYEQYF
TGTGCCAGCAGGGTAGCGGGGACTTACTACGAGCAGTACTTC
>TRBJ2-1|TRBV3-1/TRBV3-2|TRBD2|-
CASSPGTSGGASEQFF
TGTGCCAGCAGCCCCGGGACTAGCGGGGGGGCCAGTGAGCAGTTCTTC
>TRBJ1-5|TRBV15|TRBD1|-
CATSSPTGQGEGQPQHF
TGTGCCACCAGCAGCCCTACCGGACAGGGGGAAGGACAGCCCCAGCATTTT
>TRBJ2-7|TRBV11-2|-|-
CASSLDRYEGYEQYF
TGTGCCAGCAGCTTAGACAGGTACGAGGGTTACGAGCAGTACTTC
>TRBJ2-7|TRBV9|-|-
CASSVASASYEQYF
TGTGCCAGCAGCGTAGCTTCAGCGTCCTACGAGCAGTACTTC
>TRBJ2-5|TRBV5-5|-|-
CASSFAGIRRGETQYF
TGTGCCAGCAGTTTCGCAGGGATAAGGAGAGGAGAGACCCAGTACTTC
>TRBJ2-1|TRBV3-1/TRBV3-2|-|-
CASSQAYRVGNEQFF
TGTGCCAGCAGCCAGGCATACAGGGTGGGTAATGAGCAGTTCTTC
>TRBJ1-1|TRBV10-3|TRBD1|-
CAMGGRQGGNTEAFF
TGTGCCATGGGGGGAAGACAGGGAGGGAACACTGAAGCTTTCTTT
>TRBJ2-1|TRBV12-3/TRBV12-4|-|-
CASGRGGYNEQFF
TGTGCCAGCGGTAGGGGTGGATACAATGAGCAGTTCTTC
>TRBJ1-6|TRBV5-4|TRBD1|once
CASSLDRGLDYNSPLHF
TGTGCCAGCAGCCTGGACAGGGGGCTTGACTATAATTCACCCCTCCACTTT
>TRBJ2-5|TRBV6-2/TRBV6-3|TRBD2|-
CASSWTSGPQETQYF
TGTGCCAGCAGCTGGACTAGCGGGCCACAAGAGACCCAGTACTTC
>TRBJ1-4|TRBV15|-|-
CATSRERGTNEKLFF
TGTGCCACCAGCAGAGAGCGGGGAACTAATGAAAAACTGTTTTTT
>TRBJ2-3|TRBV6-6|-|once
CASSPFPVGGPTDTQYF
TGTGCCAGCAGTCCATTCCCCGTGGGGGGGCCAACAGATACGCAGTATTTT
>TRBJ1-2|TRBV19|-|few
CASHRPPSYGYTF
TGTGCCAGTCACAGACCCCCCTCATATGGCTACACCTTC
>TRBJ1-5|TRBV27|-|-
CASSFAGGNQPQHF
TGTGCCAGCAGTTTTGCGGGGGGCAATCAGCCCCAGCATTTT
>TRBJ2-7|TRBV19|TRBD1|-
CASSRQGHYEQYF
TGTGCCAGTAGCCGACAGGGGCACTACGAGCAGTACTTC
>TRBJ2-1|TRBV3-1/TRBV3-2|TRBD2|once
CASSQPGLAVDEQFF
TGTGCCAGCAGCCAACCGGGACTAGCTGTAGATGAGCAGTTCTTC
>TRBJ1-2|TRBV4-1|TRBD1|-
CASSQPGQGGIRGGYTF
TGCGCCAGCAGCCAGCCGGGACAGGGGGGGATTAGGGGTGGCTACACCTTC
>TRBJ1-4|TRBV7-9|-|-
CAIQEATNEKLFF
TGTGCCATCCAAGAGGCCACTAATGAAAAACTGTTTTTT
>TRBJ2-5|TRBV2|-|-
CASNARLVQETQYF
TGTGCCAGCAATGCTAGACTAGTTCAAGAGACCCAGTACTTC
>TRBJ2-5|TRBV30|-|-
CAWSGGIRRETQYF
TGTGCCTGGAGTGGAGGGATAAGAAGGGAGACCCAGTACTTC
>TRBJ2-7|TRBV7-9|-|-
CASSSRQSYEQYF
TGTGCCAGCAGCTCCAGACAGTCCTACGAGCAGTACTTC
>TRBJ2-3|TRBV7-9|-|-
CASSYRGGPDTQYF
TGTGCCAGCAGCTACAGGGGGGGGCCAGATACGCAGTATTTT
>TRBJ2-5|TRBV7-3|TRBD2|-
CASSLTAGGGAQYF
TGTGCCAGCAGCTTAACAGCTGGGGGGGGAGCCCAGTACTTC
>TRBJ2-7|TRBV6-5|TRBD2|once
CASAGDSYEQYF
TGTGCCAGCGCGGGGGATTCCTACGAGCAGTACTTC
>TRBJ2-7|TRBV19|TRBD2|-
CASSTSGSSYEQYF
TGTGCCAGTAGTACTAGCGGGAGCTCCTACGAGCAGTACTTC
>TRBJ1-1|TRBV10-3|-|-
CAISEGGALAFF
TGTGCCATCAGTGAAGGTGGGGCGTTGGCTTTCTTT
>TRBJ2-5|TRBV24-1|TRBD2|once
CATSDTSGGPAETQYF
TGTGCCACCAGTGACACTAGCGGGGGCCCCGCGGAGACCCAGTACTTC